Shown below are 28 T cell receptor beta chains from a single sample sequenced in a study of glioma-infiltrating T cells after dendritic cell vaccination (dated by TCRdb to the mid-2010s). Sample time point, as interpreted from the label and publication: after dendritic cell vaccination, including at tumor progression/relapse. Libraries were constructed by the immunoSEQ multiplex PCR assay. The source is immuneACCESS, and TCRdb retained only in-frame sequences with V and J called. Part of the clones is not carried over; for the studies checked, unresolved V genes explain less than half of this, and the remainder is unexplained. The sample yields 85,000 to 100,000 clones; 75% to 90% were counted once. Approximately 8% of the sample lies in the top ten. The starting material was blood, obtained after dendritic cell vaccination. These receptors originate from a human donor with glioblastoma.

This clone was recorded once. The chain recombines TRBV19 with TRBJ2-7; 8 bases agree with TRBD1. The J segment lost 6 bases and the V segment lost 4 bases, leaving 8 bases of the junction unmatched. The CDR3 sequence is 14 residues long. Germline CDR1 LNHDA, CDR2 SQIVND (reference sequence). CDR3 nucleotides: TGTGCCAGTAGTAGAGAGGACAGGGTTAGCGAGCAGTACTTC. As protein: CASSREDRVSEQYF.

The J gene is TRBJ2-1, the V gene TRBV28; 8 positions match TRBD2. Per germline, CDR1 MDHEN and CDR2 SYDVKM. With V trimmed by 6 bases and J by 3 bases, 10 bases remained unmatched. This CDR3 spans 16 amino acids. CDR3 DNA sequence: TGTGCCAGCAGCCCCCCGGGAGGGGCTGGCTACAATGAGCAGTTCTTC. Its protein product is CASSPPGGAGYNEQFF.

This chain connects TRBV28 to TRBJ1-4; 8 positions match TRBD1. CDR3 length equals 14 residues. Losses at the gene ends were 1 base for V and 7 bases for J; bases not matched to a gene: 2. Germline loops: CDR1 MDHEN, CDR2 SYDVKM. The DNA of the CDR3 is TGTGCCAGCAGTTTATCAGGGGGCCGTGAAAAACTGTTTTTT. Translating gives CASSLSGGREKLFF.

The chain couples TRBV19 to TRBJ2-3; D is perhaps TRBD1 (5 bases). Deletions cut 1 base from V and 1 base from J, with 9 bases between. Germline V gene data show CDR1 as LNHDA and CDR2 as SQIVND (reference sequence). CDR3 size: 15 residues. The CDR3 sequence is CASSIVDSRTDTQYF. The CDR3 DNA is TGTGCCAGTAGTATAGTAGACAGCCGCACAGATACGCAGTATTTT.

The chain uses TRBV2 and TRBJ2-5; TRBD1 matches at 8 bases. Germline V gene lookup returns CDR1 SNHLY and CDR2 FYNNEI. The trim removed 6 bases at V and 4 bases at J, leaving 4 bases unmatched. This CDR3 spans 13 amino acids. Written as DNA, the CDR3 is TGTGCCAGCAGAGGACAGGGTCCAGAGACCCAGTACTTC. This codes for CASRGQGPETQYF.

The chain is built from TRBV19 and TRBJ2-5; the D gene is possibly TRBD2 (5 bases). Trimming cost V 6 bases and J 5 bases, with 10 bases left between them. CDR1 LNHDA and CDR2 SQIVND come from the germline V gene (reference sequence). This CDR3 is built from 12 residues. The CDR3 sequence: CASSARGETQYF. In nucleotides, the CDR3 is TGTGCCAGTAGCGCCCGGGGTGAGACCCAGTACTTC. The complete variable domain, with remaining parts taken from reference TRBV19 and TRBJ2-5, reads DGGITQSPKYLFRKEGQNVTLSCEQNLNHDAMYWYRQDPGQGLRLIYYSQIVNDFQKGDIAEGYSVSREKKESFPLTVTSAQKNPTAFYLCASSARGETQYFGPGTRLLVL.

DNA for the CDR3: TGTGCCAGCAGTTGGGACAGGAGCTCCTACGAGCAGTACTTC. It specifies CASSWDRSSYEQYF. This sequence joins TRBV6-5 and TRBJ2-7, with TRBD1 matching over 8 bases. V lost 4 bases to trimming and J lost 0 bases; unmatched junction nucleotides: 2. The germline V gene has CDR1 MNHEY and CDR2 SVGAGI. This CDR3 has 14 amino acids.

This chain's CDR3 is CASSFRGNYGYTF. The CDR3 region has the DNA TGTGCCAGCAGCTTCCGGGGGAACTATGGCTACACCTTC. The chain joins TRBV7-2 to TRBJ1-2, with D perhaps TRBD1 (5 bases). Germline CDR1 and CDR2: SGHTA and FQGNSA. V was pared by 3 bases and J by 2 bases, with 7 bases between. The CDR3 length is 13 residues.

The chain couples TRBV7-2 to TRBJ2-3; D is possibly TRBD1 (5 bases). Germline V gene lookup returns CDR1 SGHTA and CDR2 FQGNSA. Trimming cost V 5 bases and J 6 bases, with 9 bases left between them. The CDR3 is made up of 12 amino acids. The chain's CDR3 is CASSPRQDTQYF. CDR3 coding DNA: TGTGCCAGCAGCCCTCGACAGGATACGCAGTATTTT. The complete variable domain, with remaining parts taken from reference TRBV7-2 and TRBJ2-3, reads GAGVSQSPSNKVTEKGKDVELRCDPISGHTALYWYRQSLGQGLEFLIYFQGNSAPDKSGLPSDRFSAERTGGSVSTLTIQRTQQEDSAVYLCASSPRQDTQYFGPGTRLTVL.

This sequence joins TRBV19 and TRBJ2-6; tentative D call: TRBD2 (5 bases). Germline V gives CDR1 LNHDA, CDR2 SQIVND (reference sequence). The CDR3 is made up of 18 amino acids. V was clipped by 7 bases and J by 2 bases, with 21 bases between them. CDR3 sequence (DNA): TGTGCCAGTATTAAGAGGGTACCAACAGACCCTGGGGCCAACGTCCTGACTTTC. This sequence encodes CASIKRVPTDPGANVLTF.

This sequence joins TRBV15 and TRBJ2-3; possibly TRBD1 for D (6 bases). Germline CDR1 LNHNV, CDR2 YYDKDF (reference sequence). This CDR3 has 16 amino acids. Trimming shortened V by 6 bases and J by 0 bases, and 16 bases separated the two germline ends. This CDR3 is CATSPGTFSSTDTQYF. The DNA for the CDR3 is TGTGCCACCAGTCCCGGGACATTCTCTAGCACAGATACGCAGTATTTT.

This clone showed up just a few times. This chain uses TRBV7-8 with TRBJ2-7; TRBD2 aligns across 9 bases. The CDR3 extends over 15 amino acids. After removal of 5 bases from V and 9 bases from J, the junction contained 14 bases not matched to a gene. CDR1 is SGHVS, CDR2 FQNEAQ, per germline. The CDR3, as DNA: TGTGCCAGCAGCCTCGCCGCTAGCGGGACCACGGGGCAGTACTTC. The encoded protein is CASSLAASGTTGQYF.

The count of this clone is one. V usage is TRBV7-3 and J usage is TRBJ2-3; 13 bases map to TRBD2. V trimming: 5 bases; J trimming: 1 base; junction bases outside the gene matches: 12. The CDR3 extends over 19 amino acids. Germline V lookup: CDR1 SGHTA, CDR2 FQGTGA. The CDR3 sequence is CASSPFTSGGAEGTDTQYF. CDR3 sequence (DNA): TGTGCCAGCAGCCCATTCACTAGCGGGGGGGCCGAGGGCACAGATACGCAGTATTTT.

This clone appeared a single time. J is TRBJ2-4 and V is TRBV6-6, with 10 nucleotides matching TRBD2. V gave up 4 bases and J gave up 2 bases; unmatched junction bases: 5. This CDR3 comprises 16 residues. CDR1 and CDR2 from the germline V gene are MNHNY and SVGAGI (reference sequence). CDR3 coding DNA: TGTGCCAGCAGTTCCCTAGCGGGAGCTCCCAAAAACATTCAGTACTTC. Residues: CASSSLAGAPKNIQYF.

J is TRBJ1-6 and V is TRBV14; the match to TRBD1 covers 9 bases. The germline gives CDR1 SGHDN, CDR2 FVKESK. Trimming cost V 4 bases and J 8 bases; bases outside gene matches: 6. The CDR3 sequence is 15 residues long. The CDR3 sequence: CASSPRGQGDSPLHF. The CDR3 coding sequence is TGTGCCAGCAGCCCTAGGGGACAGGGAGATTCACCCCTCCACTTT. Together with reference TRBV14 and TRBJ1-6, the CDR3 gives the full variable domain: EAGVTQFPSHSVIEKGQTVTLRCDPISGHDNLYWYRRVMGKEIKFLLHFVKESKQDESGMPNNRFLAERTGGTYSTLKVQPAELEDSGVYFCASSPRGQGDSPLHFGNGTRLTVT.

The chain is built from TRBV7-6 and TRBJ2-1; TRBD2 aligns across 8 bases. From germline, CDR1 is SGHVS and CDR2 FNYEAQ. This CDR3 region has 16 residues. The V and J ends lost 5 bases and 10 bases, in that order; junction bases with no gene match: 16. CDR3 in amino acids: CASSPALASGQIEQFF. The CDR3 DNA reads as TGTGCCAGCAGCCCCGCACTGGCTAGCGGGCAGATAGAGCAGTTCTTC.

The chain combines TRBV19 with TRBJ1-4; 9 nucleotides agree with TRBD1. This CDR3 is built from 16 residues. The ends lost 0 bases at V and 6 bases at J; junction bases unmatched: 5. Germline loops: CDR1 LNHDA, CDR2 SQIVND (reference sequence). CDR3 residues: CASSIDPRTGDEKLFF. In DNA form, the CDR3 reads TGTGCCAGTAGTATAGATCCACGGACAGGGGATGAAAAACTGTTTTTT. Together with reference TRBV19 and TRBJ1-4, the CDR3 gives the full variable domain: DGGITQSPKYLFRKEGQNVTLSCEQNLNHDAMYWYRQDPGQGLRLIYYSQIVNDFQKGDIAEGYSVSREKKESFPLTVTSAQKNPTAFYLCASSIDPRTGDEKLFFGSGTQLSVL.

The rearrangement uses TRBV28 and TRBJ1-2, with D maybe TRBD1 (5 bases). V lost 5 bases and J lost 2, with 21 bases in between. Germline loops: CDR1 MDHEN, CDR2 SYDVKM. This CDR3 is built from 17 residues. CDR3 DNA sequence: TGTGCCAGCAGTCCTCAAGGAACAGGTCTCGGAAACTATGGCTACACCTTC. Protein: CASSPQGTGLGNYGYTF.

The gene calls are TRBV14 and TRBJ2-1; 8 bases are shared with TRBD1. CDR3 length: 15 amino acids. Germline V gene sequence: CDR1 SGHDN, CDR2 FVKESK. Trimming cost V 0 bases and J 9 bases; bases outside gene matches: 7. CDR3 DNA: TGTGCCAGCAGCCAAGAGCTGCAGGGGGCGGTTGAGCAGTTCTTC. Translated: CASSQELQGAVEQFF.

The chain joins TRBV7-3 to TRBJ1-1; 8 positions agree with TRBD1. Germline CDR1 is SGHTA and CDR2 is FQGTGA. Trimming took 5 bases from V and 4 from J; bases not matched to a gene: 6. There are 14 residues in the CDR3. CDR3 region: CASSTRGQGTEAFF. The DNA of the CDR3 is TGTGCCAGCAGCACCAGGGGGCAGGGCACTGAAGCTTTCTTT.

The chain uses TRBV2 and TRBJ2-5; no clear D. V was trimmed by 10 bases and J by 7 bases, leaving 13 bases between them. Germline lookup yields CDR1 SNHLY and CDR2 FYNNEI. The CDR3 length is 11 residues. The CDR3 spells CATASIGTQYF. The CDR3, as DNA: TGTGCCACCGCGTCGATTGGGACCCAGTACTTC.

In this sample, this clone turned up once. The chain is built from TRBV28 and TRBJ1-1; 10 nucleotides agree with TRBD1. V shed 6 bases, J shed 0 bases, and the junction held 10 bases outside the gene matches. Germline CDR1 and CDR2: MDHEN and SYDVKM. This CDR3 has 17 residues. The CDR3 region is CASRLPGQGTLNTEAFF. Here the CDR3 DNA reads TGTGCCAGCAGACTTCCGGGACAGGGGACTTTGAACACTGAAGCTTTCTTT. Looking up the rest from reference TRBV28 and TRBJ1-1 gives the full variable domain: DVKVTQSSRYLVKRTGEKVFLECVQDMDHENMFWYRQDPGLGLRLIYFSYDVKMKEKGDIPEGYSVSREKKERFSLILESASTNQTSMYLCASRLPGQGTLNTEAFFGQGTRLTVV.

The chain joins TRBV28 to TRBJ1-1; 7 bases line up with TRBD1. Germline trimming cut 4 bases from V and 5 bases from J; bases unmatched to any gene: 7. Germline lookup yields CDR1 MDHEN and CDR2 SYDVKM. The CDR3 consists of 14 residues. This CDR3 is CASSSQGGRTEAFF. CDR3 in DNA: TGTGCCAGCAGTTCCCAGGGGGGAAGAACTGAAGCTTTCTTT.

The chain is built from TRBV30 and TRBJ2-5; the D gene is possibly TRBD1 (6 bases). CDR1 is GTSNPN and CDR2 is SVGIG in the germline V gene (reference sequence). CDR3 length: 16 residues. Trimming took 2 bases from V and 2 from J, leaving 18 bases between them. CDR3 in DNA: TGTGCCTGGAGTTCCGGGACACTTAACGTTCAAGAGACCCAGTACTTC. Its translation: CAWSSGTLNVQETQYF.

This sequence joins TRBV29-1 and TRBJ1-2; weak D call: TRBD1 (5 bases). The V end was cut by 6 bases, the J end by 4 bases, with 12 bases between. This CDR3 region has 12 residues. Germline V CDR1 and CDR2: SQVTM, ANQGSEA. Here the CDR3 reads CSVATDFYGYTF. The DNA for the CDR3 is TGCAGCGTCGCGACAGACTTCTATGGCTACACCTTC.

The V and J genes are TRBV4-1 and TRBJ1-1, with unresolved D. CDR3 length equals 13 residues. V was clipped by 5 bases and J by 4 bases, with 11 bases between them. Germline CDR1 reads MGHRA; CDR2 reads YSYEKL. For the CDR3, the DNA is TGCGCCAGCAGCGGTACGGAGGGCACTGAAGCTTTCTTT. It yields the protein CASSGTEGTEAFF.

The rearrangement joins TRBV6-5 to TRBJ1-3; D might be TRBD1 (6 bases). CDR1 is MNHEY, CDR2 SVGAGI, per germline. Trimming removed 4 bases from V and 8 bases from J, with 18 bases in between. The CDR3 sequence is 15 residues long. CDR3 sequence: CASSSTGFWGDTIYF. The CDR3 coding sequence is TGTGCCAGCAGTTCAACAGGGTTTTGGGGAGACACCATATATTTT.

The V and J genes are TRBV6-1 and TRBJ2-4; no reliable D call. CDR3 length: 15 residues. The germline V gene encodes CDR1 MNHNS and CDR2 SASEGT. V was trimmed by 8 bases and J by 0 bases, leaving 14 bases between them. CDR3 sequence: CASDRTDLAKNIQYF. The CDR3 DNA reads TGTGCCAGCGACCGCACAGATCTAGCCAAAAACATTCAGTACTTC.